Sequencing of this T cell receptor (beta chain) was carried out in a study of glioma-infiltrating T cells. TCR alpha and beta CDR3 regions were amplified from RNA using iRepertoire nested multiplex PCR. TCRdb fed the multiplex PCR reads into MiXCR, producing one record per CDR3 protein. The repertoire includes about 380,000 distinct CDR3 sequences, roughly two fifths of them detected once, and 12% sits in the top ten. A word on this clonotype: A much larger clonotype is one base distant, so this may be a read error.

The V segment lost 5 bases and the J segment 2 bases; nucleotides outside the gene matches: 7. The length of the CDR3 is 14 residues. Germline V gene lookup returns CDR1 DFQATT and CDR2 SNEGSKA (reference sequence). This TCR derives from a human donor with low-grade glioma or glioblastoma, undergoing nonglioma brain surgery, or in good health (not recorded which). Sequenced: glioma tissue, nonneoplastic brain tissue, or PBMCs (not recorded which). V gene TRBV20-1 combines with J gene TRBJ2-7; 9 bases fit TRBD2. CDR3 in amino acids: CSASGGRAPYEQYF. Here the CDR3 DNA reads TGCAGTGCTTCTGGCGGGAGGGCCCCCTACGAGCAGTACTTC.